This T cell receptor beta chain was identified during a study of HIV-infected children after antiretroviral therapy interruption. Documented treatment: PENTA 11 planned treatment interruption arm or continuous ART arm. With V trimmed by 2 bases and J by 7 bases, 5 bases remained unmatched. The CDR3 length is 14 residues. The germline gives CDR1 KGHSH, CDR2 LQKENI. In this sample, this clonotype turned up many times. RNA-based 3' RACE libraries used unique molecular identifiers. TCRdb reprocessed the 3' RACE reads with MiXCR, giving one entry per CDR3 protein. Found here are about 15,000 distinct CDR3 sequences, about 3.7% of them singletons; the top ten hold over 4.5%.

The chain uses TRBV18 and TRBJ2-1; 7 bases are shared with TRBD1. The TCR sequence derives from a child between 2 and 17 years old with HIV. Sample: CD45RA+ CD4+ T cells from PBMCs, taken from a donor given antiretroviral therapy, either interrupted or continuous. Subset of the sample: naive CD4+ CD45RA+ CD45RO- T cells. CDR3 protein: CASSPTGTVNEQFF. Written as DNA, the CDR3 is TGTGCCAGCTCACCAACCGGGACAGTGAATGAGCAGTTCTTC.